This T cell receptor beta chain stems from a study of T cells in Graves' hyperthyroidism and ophthalmopathy. Trimming left V 5 bases short and J 0 bases short, with 6 bases between. Germline assignment: CDR1 KGHDR and CDR2 SFDVKD. The CDR3 is 13 residues long. TCR beta CDR3 regions were amplified from RNA transcripts. First-round RT-PCR with HTBI primers amplified the TCR CDR3 region. TCRdb reprocessed the multiplex PCR reads with MiXCR, giving one entry per CDR3 protein. The data contain about 570,000 distinct CDR3 sequences, 46% of them seen just once; the ten biggest clones take up around 17%. The TCR comes from an adult woman with Graves' disease, either hyperthyroidism or ophthalmopathy (not recorded which). This chain links TRBV24-1 with TRBJ1-1, with D maybe TRBD1 (6 bases). What was sequenced was peripheral blood or thyroid tissue (not recorded which). The CDR3 here is CATSAGVNTEAFF. The DNA for the CDR3 is TGTGCCACCAGTGCAGGGGTGAACACTGAAGCTTTCTTT.